The 12 T cell receptor beta chains below all came from one sample that was sequenced in a study of blood T cells in healthy people across ages. Using a J-beta primer mix together with a sample-barcoded 5' primer, a second PCR was run for about 6 to 12 cycles. One entry per CDR3 protein results from TCRdb running MiXCR on the 5' RACE reads. The sample contains 650,000 to 800,000 distinct CDR3 sequences, roughly half of which appear only once. Sequencing was done on a sample of blood. Receptor source: a woman of 80 years or more in good health.

This clonotype has at least ten counts. The chain combines TRBV3-1 with TRBJ1-2; D uncertain. Between the trimmed V and J ends, which lost 4 bases and 7 bases, there was a span of 25 bases. Germline CDR1 and CDR2: LGHDT and YNNKEL (reference sequence). CDR3 length equals 17 residues. CDR3 residues: CASSPYIPRKLGGGYTF. CDR3 nucleotide sequence: TGTGCCAGCAGCCCCTATATACCGAGGAAATTAGGAGGTGGCTACACCTTC.

V gene TRBV5-1 combines with J gene TRBJ1-6, with TRBD1 matching over 7 bases. Germline values: CDR1 SGHRS, CDR2 YFSETQ. J lost 9 bases, V lost 4 bases, and 4 bases had no gene match. The CDR3 extends over 13 amino acids. Written as DNA, the CDR3 is TGCGCCAGCAGCACAGGGGAACGTTCACCCCTCCACTTT. Translated, it gives CASSTGERSPLHF.

This clonotype came up many times. The CDR3 spells CASSFQGFSTDTQYF. In DNA, the CDR3 is TGCGCCAGCAGCTTCCAGGGGTTTAGCACAGATACGCAGTATTTT. The chain links TRBV5-1 to TRBJ2-3; D may be TRBD1 (6 bases). Germline V gives CDR1 SGHRS, CDR2 YFSETQ. The V and J ends lost 2 bases and 0 bases respectively, with 10 bases between them. The CDR3 length is 15 residues. The full variable domain, its missing parts supplied by reference TRBV5-1 and TRBJ2-3, is KAGVTQTPRYLIKTRGQQVTLSCSPISGHRSVSWYQQTPGQGLQFLFEYFSETQRNKGNFPGRFSGRQFSNSRSEMNVSTLELGDSALYLCASSFQGFSTDTQYFGPGTRLTVL.

The chain is built from TRBV2 and TRBJ2-3; TRBD2 matches at 14 bases. Germline-derived CDR1 and CDR2 are SNHLY and FYNNEI. J gave up 4 bases and V 6 bases, and 3 bases lay outside the gene matches. The CDR3 covers 15 residues. This CDR3 is CASSGTSGGSDTQYF. CDR3 coding DNA: TGTGCCAGCAGCGGGACTAGCGGGGGTTCAGATACGCAGTATTTT.

This clonotype was seen only a few times. The V gene is TRBV11-2, the J gene TRBJ2-7; 11 nucleotides match TRBD2. The germline gives CDR1 SGHAT, CDR2 FQNNGV. The CDR3 length is 15 residues. J was trimmed by 3 bases and V by 1 base; bases with no gene match: 2. CDR3 amino acids: CASSLVGTSGYEQYF. The CDR3 DNA is TGTGCCAGCAGCTTAGTTGGGACTAGCGGCTACGAGCAGTACTTC.

With respect to this clonotype: This CDR3 fails to terminate in the conserved phenylalanine or tryptophan, so it likely reflects a read error. The chain has TRBV5-1 and TRBJ2-5, with 8 bases that match TRBD2. The J call may be wrong; the DNA end is better matched by TRBJ2-7. The CDR3 loop spans 13 amino acids. The germline gives CDR1 SGHRS, CDR2 YFSETQ. CDR3 residues: CASSREGAYEQYS. In DNA form, the CDR3 reads TGCGCCAGCAGTCGGGAGGGGGCCTACGAGCAGTACTCC.

The sample holds a few counts of this clonotype. This rearrangement joins TRBV29-1 to TRBJ2-7, with D uncertain. Germline assignment: CDR1 SQVTM and CDR2 ANQGSEA. The CDR3 runs 13 residues. Deletions cut 4 bases from V and 2 bases from J, with 12 bases between. CDR3 sequence reads: CSVVLARAYEQYF. CDR3 DNA: TGCAGCGTTGTGCTTGCTCGGGCCTACGAGCAGTACTTC.

The chain couples TRBV5-1 to TRBJ1-2; D is unclear. The CDR3 is made up of 16 amino acids. The germline CDR1 and CDR2 sequences are SGHRS and YFSETQ. V lost 4 bases to trimming and J lost 0 bases, with 16 bases between them. CDR3 protein: CASSKGQIEANYGYTF. The CDR3, as DNA: TGCGCCAGCAGCAAAGGGCAAATCGAAGCTAACTATGGCTACACCTTC.

This clonotype came up a few times. V gene TRBV30 combines with J gene TRBJ2-3; possibly TRBD2 for D (5 bases). Trimming removed 4 bases from V and 4 bases from J, with 6 bases in between. CDR1 and CDR2 (germline): GTSNPN, SVGIG (reference sequence). The CDR3 has 11 residues. CDR3 DNA: TGTGCCTGGACGAGGGCAGATACGCAGTATTTT. This translates into CAWTRADTQYF. The full variable domain, with the rest looked up from reference TRBV30 and TRBJ2-3, is SQTIHQWPATLVQPVGSPLSLECTVEGTSNPNLYWYRQAAGRGLQLLFYSVGIGQISSEVPQNLSASRPQDRQFILSSKKLLLSDSGFYLCAWTRADTQYFGPGTRLTVL.

The chain has TRBV15 and TRBJ2-3, with 7 bases that match TRBD1. CDR3 length: 15 residues. CDR1 is LNHNV and CDR2 is YYDKDF in the germline V gene (reference sequence). V shed 0 bases and J 4 bases; nucleotides not matched to a gene: 4. In DNA form, the CDR3 reads TGTGCCACCAGCAGAGACGGGACAGTTTCAGATACGCAGTATTTT. Amino acid sequence: CATSRDGTVSDTQYF.

V usage is TRBV4-3 and J usage is TRBJ1-2; TRBD1 might be the D (5 bases). The CDR3 runs 13 residues. CDR1 is LGHNA, CDR2 YSLEER, per germline. Trimming shortened V by 4 bases and J by 4 bases, and 10 bases separated the two germline ends. CDR3 in amino acids: CASSPREGYGYTF. CDR3 DNA: TGCGCCAGCAGCCCCAGGGAGGGCTATGGCTACACCTTC.

This clonotype was seen only once. The chain employs TRBV25-1 and TRBJ2-1, with D possibly being TRBD1 (7 bases). The J call could be wrong; TRBJ2-7 is a better fit for the DNA end. Germline-derived CDR1 and CDR2 are MGHDK and SYGVNS. This CDR3 has 15 residues. The CDR3 spells CASSESGDRKNEQYF. The CDR3 coding sequence is TGTGCCAGCAGTGAATCGGGGGACAGAAAAAATGAGCAGTACTTC.